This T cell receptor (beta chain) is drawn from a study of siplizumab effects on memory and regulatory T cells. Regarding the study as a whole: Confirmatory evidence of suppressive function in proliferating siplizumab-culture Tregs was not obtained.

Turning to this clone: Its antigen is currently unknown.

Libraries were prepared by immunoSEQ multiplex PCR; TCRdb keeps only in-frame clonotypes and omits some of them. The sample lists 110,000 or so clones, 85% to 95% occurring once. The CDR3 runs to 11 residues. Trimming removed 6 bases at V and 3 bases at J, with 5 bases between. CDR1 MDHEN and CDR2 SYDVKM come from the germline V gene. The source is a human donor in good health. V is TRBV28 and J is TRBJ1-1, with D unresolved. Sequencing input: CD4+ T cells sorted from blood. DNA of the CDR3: TGTGCCAGCAGCACATACACTGAAGCTTTCTTT. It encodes CASSTYTEAFF.